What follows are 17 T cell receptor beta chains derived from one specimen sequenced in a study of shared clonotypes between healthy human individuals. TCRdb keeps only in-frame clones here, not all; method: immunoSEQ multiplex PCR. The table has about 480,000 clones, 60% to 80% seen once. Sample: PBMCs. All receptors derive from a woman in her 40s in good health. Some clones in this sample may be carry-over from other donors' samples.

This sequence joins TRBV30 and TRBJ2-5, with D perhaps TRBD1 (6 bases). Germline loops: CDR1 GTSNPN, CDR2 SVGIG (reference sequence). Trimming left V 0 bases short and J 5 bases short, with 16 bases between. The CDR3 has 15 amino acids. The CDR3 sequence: CAWSVGGPGGETQYF. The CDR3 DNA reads TGTGCCTGGAGTGTAGGGGGACCGGGTGGTGAGACCCAGTACTTC.

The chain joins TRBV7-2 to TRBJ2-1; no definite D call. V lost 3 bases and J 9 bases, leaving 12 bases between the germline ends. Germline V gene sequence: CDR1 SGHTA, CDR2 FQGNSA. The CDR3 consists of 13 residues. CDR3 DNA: TGTGCCAGCAGCTTTCTGCCGGGCGGTGAGCAGTTCTTC. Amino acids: CASSFLPGGEQFF.

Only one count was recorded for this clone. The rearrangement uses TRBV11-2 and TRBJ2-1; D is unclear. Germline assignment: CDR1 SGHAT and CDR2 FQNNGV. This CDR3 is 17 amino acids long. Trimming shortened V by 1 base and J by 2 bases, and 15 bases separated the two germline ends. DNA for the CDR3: TGTGCCAGCAGCTTAGGCAGAGGCTGGCGAACCTACAATGAGCAGTTCTTC. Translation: CASSLGRGWRTYNEQFF.

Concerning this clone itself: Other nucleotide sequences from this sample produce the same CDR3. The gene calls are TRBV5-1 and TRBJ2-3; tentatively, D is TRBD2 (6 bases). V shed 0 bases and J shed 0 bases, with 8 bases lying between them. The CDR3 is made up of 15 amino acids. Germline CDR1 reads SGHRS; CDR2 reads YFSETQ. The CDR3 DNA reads TGCGCCAGCAGCTTGGGAAGCGGGAGCACAGATACGCAGTATTTT. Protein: CASSLGSGSTDTQYF. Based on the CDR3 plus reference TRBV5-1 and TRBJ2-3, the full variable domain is KAGVTQTPRYLIKTRGQQVTLSCSPISGHRSVSWYQQTPGQGLQFLFEYFSETQRNKGNFPGRFSGRQFSNSRSEMNVSTLELGDSALYLCASSLGSGSTDTQYFGPGTRLTVL.

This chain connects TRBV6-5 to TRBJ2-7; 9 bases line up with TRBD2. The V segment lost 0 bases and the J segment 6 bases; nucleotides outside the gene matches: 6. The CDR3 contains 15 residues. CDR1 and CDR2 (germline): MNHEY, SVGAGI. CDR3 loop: CASSYSRLAGSEQYF. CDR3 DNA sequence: TGTGCCAGCAGTTACTCGCGCCTAGCGGGGTCCGAGCAGTACTTC.

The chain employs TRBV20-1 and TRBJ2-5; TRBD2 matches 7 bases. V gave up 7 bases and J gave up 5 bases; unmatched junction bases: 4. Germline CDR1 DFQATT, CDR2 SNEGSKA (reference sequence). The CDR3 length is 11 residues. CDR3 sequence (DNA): TGCAGTGTAGCGGGCGCGGAGACCCAGTACTTC. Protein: CSVAGAETQYF.

CDR3 nucleotide sequence: TGTGCCAGCAGTGACTCGCCCGGGAGTGGAGATGAGCAGTTCTTC. Encoded protein: CASSDSPGSGDEQFF. The V and J genes are TRBV6-4 and TRBJ2-1; TRBD2 is a possible D gene (6 bases). The CDR3 runs to 15 residues. V shed 0 bases and J shed 8 bases, with 14 bases lying between them. The germline gives CDR1 MRHNA, CDR2 SNTAGT.

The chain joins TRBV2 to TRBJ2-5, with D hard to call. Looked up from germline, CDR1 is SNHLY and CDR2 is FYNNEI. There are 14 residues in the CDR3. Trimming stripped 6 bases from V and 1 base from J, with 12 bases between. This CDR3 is CASRDRRSQETQYF. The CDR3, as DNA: TGTGCCAGCAGGGACCGACGGTCCCAAGAGACCCAGTACTTC. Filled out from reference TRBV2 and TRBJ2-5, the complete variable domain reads EPEVTQTPSHQVTQMGQEVILRCVPISNHLYFYWYRQILGQKVEFLVSFYNNEISEKSEIFDDQFSVERPDGSNFTLKIRSTKLEDSAMYFCASRDRRSQETQYFGPGTRLLVL.

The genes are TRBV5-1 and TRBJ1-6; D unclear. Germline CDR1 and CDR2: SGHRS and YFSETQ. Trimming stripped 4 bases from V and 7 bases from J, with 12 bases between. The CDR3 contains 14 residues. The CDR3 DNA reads TGCGCCAGCAGCCTAGTGGCAGCCAATTCACCCCTCCACTTT. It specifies CASSLVAANSPLHF.

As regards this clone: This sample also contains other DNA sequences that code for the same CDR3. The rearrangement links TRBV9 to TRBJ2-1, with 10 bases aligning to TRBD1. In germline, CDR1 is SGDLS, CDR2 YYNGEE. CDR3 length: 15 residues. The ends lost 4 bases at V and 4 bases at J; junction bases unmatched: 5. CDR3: CASSPDRGLYNEQFF. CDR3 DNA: TGTGCCAGCAGCCCGGACAGGGGGTTGTACAATGAGCAGTTCTTC. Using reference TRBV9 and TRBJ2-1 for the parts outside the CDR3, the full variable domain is DSGVTQTPKHLITATGQRVTLRCSPRSGDLSVYWYQQSLDQGLQFLIQYYNGEERAKGNILERFSAQQFPDLHSELNLSSLELGDSALYFCASSPDRGLYNEQFFGPGTRLTVL.

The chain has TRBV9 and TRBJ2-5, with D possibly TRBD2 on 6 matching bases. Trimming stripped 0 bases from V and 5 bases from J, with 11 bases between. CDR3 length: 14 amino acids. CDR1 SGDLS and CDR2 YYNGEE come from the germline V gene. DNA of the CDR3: TGTGCCAGCAGCGTAGTTCCCCTAGCGGAGACCCAGTACTTC. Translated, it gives CASSVVPLAETQYF.

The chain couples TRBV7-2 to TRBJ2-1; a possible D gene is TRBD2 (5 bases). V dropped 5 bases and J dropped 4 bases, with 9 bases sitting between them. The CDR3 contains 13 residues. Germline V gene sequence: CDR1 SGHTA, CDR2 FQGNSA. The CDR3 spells CASSRGRYNEQFF. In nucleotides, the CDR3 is TGTGCCAGCAGCCGGGGTCGTTACAATGAGCAGTTCTTC.

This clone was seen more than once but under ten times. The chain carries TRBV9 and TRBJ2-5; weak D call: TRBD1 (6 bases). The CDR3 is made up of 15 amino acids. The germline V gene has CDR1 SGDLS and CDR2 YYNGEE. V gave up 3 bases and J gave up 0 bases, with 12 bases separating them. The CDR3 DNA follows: TGTGCCAGCAGCGGCTTGGGGGCAGACCAAGAGACCCAGTACTTC. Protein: CASSGLGADQETQYF.

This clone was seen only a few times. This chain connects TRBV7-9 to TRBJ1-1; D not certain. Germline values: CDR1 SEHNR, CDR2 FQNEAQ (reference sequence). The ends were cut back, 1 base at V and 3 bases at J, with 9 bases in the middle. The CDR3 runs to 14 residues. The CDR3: CASSLGVYYTEAFF. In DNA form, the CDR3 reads TGTGCCAGCAGCTTAGGGGTTTACTACACTGAAGCTTTCTTT.

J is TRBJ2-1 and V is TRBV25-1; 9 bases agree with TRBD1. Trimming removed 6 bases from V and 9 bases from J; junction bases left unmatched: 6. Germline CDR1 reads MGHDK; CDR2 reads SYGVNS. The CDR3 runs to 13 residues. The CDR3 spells CASSKGQGGEQFF. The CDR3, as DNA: TGTGCCAGCAGCAAGGGACAGGGCGGTGAGCAGTTCTTC.

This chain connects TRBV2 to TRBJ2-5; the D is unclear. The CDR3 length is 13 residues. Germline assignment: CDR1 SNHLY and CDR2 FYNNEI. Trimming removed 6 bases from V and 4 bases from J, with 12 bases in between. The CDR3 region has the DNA TGTGCCAGCAGCGGATACATTGGAGAGACCCAGTACTTC. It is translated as CASSGYIGETQYF.

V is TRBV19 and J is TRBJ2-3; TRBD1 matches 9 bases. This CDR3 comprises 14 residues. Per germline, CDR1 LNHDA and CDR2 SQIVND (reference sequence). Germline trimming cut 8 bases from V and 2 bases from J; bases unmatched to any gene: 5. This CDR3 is CASVDRGVTDTQYF. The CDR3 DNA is TGTGCCAGTGTTGACAGGGGGGTCACAGATACGCAGTATTTT.